The 13 T cell receptor beta chains presented below share a single source sample, sequenced in a study of T-cell reconstitution after alpha-beta-depleted transplantation in children. Unique molecular identifiers featured in how the TCRbeta library was prepared. From the PCR reads, TCRdb called clonotypes with MiXCR, one entry per CDR3 protein. The data contain about 980,000 distinct CDR3 sequences, about 31% of them seen just once; the ten biggest clones take up approximately 30%. Sequenced here: PBMCs, mostly from graft donor cells, sampled 360 days after TCRalphabeta/CD19-depleted stem cell transplant. The receptor source for this set is a boy younger than two who had a stem cell transplant for SCID, so the T cells may come from the graft donor.

The sample holds a few counts of this clonotype. The rearrangement links TRBV20-1 to TRBJ2-7; 8 nucleotides line up with TRBD1. V gave up 1 base and J gave up 5 bases; unmatched junction bases: 4. The CDR3 totals 13 residues. Germline-derived CDR1 and CDR2 are DFQATT and SNEGSKA (reference sequence). CDR3 protein: CSARGTGTNEQYF. Written as DNA, the CDR3 is TGCAGTGCTAGAGGGACAGGGACCAACGAGCAGTACTTC.

This clonotype was observed a handful of times. The chain uses TRBV4-3 and TRBJ2-7; D remains ambiguous. This CDR3 contains 13 residues. The V and J ends lost 3 bases and 0 bases respectively, with 6 bases between them. CDR1 and CDR2 from the germline V gene are LGHNA and YSLEER. The chain's CDR3 is CASSQEISYEQYF. The CDR3 DNA reads TGCGCCAGCAGCCAGGAGATCTCCTACGAGCAGTACTTC.

This clonotype was observed a handful of times. CDR3 protein: CASSAGRGETQYF. CDR3 bases: TGCGCCAGCAGTGCCGGGCGGGGGGAGACCCAGTACTTC. The rearrangement joins TRBV5-1 to TRBJ2-5; 7 bases align to TRBD2. This CDR3 has 13 amino acids. Germline loops: CDR1 SGHRS, CDR2 YFSETQ. Losses at the gene ends were 5 bases for V and 5 bases for J; bases not matched to a gene: 6.

This clonotype was detected many times. The chain carries TRBV20-1 and TRBJ1-1, with D unresolved. Germline V gives CDR1 DFQATT, CDR2 SNEGSKA (reference sequence). CDR3 length: 11 amino acids. Trimming stripped 1 base from V and 5 bases from J, with 5 bases between. The CDR3, as DNA: TGCAGTGCTAGAGGCGCTACTGAAGCTTTCTTT. This encodes CSARGATEAFF.

The CDR3 region is CASSWGRSGSETQYF. DNA for the CDR3: TGTGCCAGCAGTTGGGGTCGGTCCGGGTCGGAGACCCAGTACTTC. This sequence joins TRBV6-5 and TRBJ2-5; D remains ambiguous. The V end was cut by 4 bases, the J end by 5 bases, with 17 bases between. This CDR3 is 15 amino acids long. Germline-derived CDR1 and CDR2 are MNHEY and SVGAGI.

The chain uses TRBV12-3 or TRBV12-4 and TRBJ2-7; D is ambiguous. Deletions cut 6 bases from V and 7 bases from J, with 19 bases between. The CDR3 is 14 amino acids. The CDR3 DNA reads as TGTGCCAGCAGACCATGGGTGGGGTCGCAGGAGCAGTACTTC. Its translation: CASRPWVGSQEQYF.

The chain has TRBV20-1 and TRBJ2-7; TRBD2 agrees at 11 bases. Germline-derived CDR1 and CDR2 are DFQATT and SNEGSKA (reference sequence). J was trimmed by 6 bases and V by 2 bases; bases with no gene match: 3. The CDR3 has 13 amino acids. DNA for the CDR3: TGCAGTGCTAGATCCGGGACTAGCGGCGAGCAGTACTTC. It yields the protein CSARSGTSGEQYF.

The chain joins TRBV7-2 to TRBJ2-7; D not resolved. This CDR3 has 12 residues. Trimming cost V 5 bases and J 6 bases, with 11 bases left between them. The germline CDR1 and CDR2 sequences are SGHTA and FQGNSA. The CDR3 bases are TGTGCCAGCAGCCCGTGGAGATCCGAGCAGTACTTC. Its translation: CASSPWRSEQYF.

This rearrangement joins TRBV5-6 to TRBJ2-3; D is possibly TRBD1 (6 bases). V was trimmed by 7 bases and J by 2 bases, leaving 14 bases between them. The CDR3 has 14 amino acids. Germline CDR1 is SGHDT and CDR2 is YYEEEE. The CDR3 DNA follows: TGTGCCAGCGGCCTCGGGACATTCACAGATACGCAGTATTTT. This encodes CASGLGTFTDTQYF.

The chain recombines TRBV12-3 or TRBV12-4 with TRBJ2-3, with 8 bases matching TRBD2. The CDR3 has 16 amino acids. With 6 bases clipped from V and 0 bases from J, the junction kept 8 bases outside the gene matches. In DNA, the CDR3 is TGTGCCAGCAGGGACGGGGGGGGCCTGAGCACAGATACGCAGTATTTT. This encodes CASRDGGGLSTDTQYF.

In this sample, this clonotype turned up once. V and J are TRBV12-3 or TRBV12-4 and TRBJ2-2; D is undetermined. This CDR3 has 14 residues. Trimming pared 3 bases from V and 6 bases from J, leaving 11 bases between. In nucleotides, the CDR3 is TGTGCCAGCAGTTTCGCTACCCTAGCCGGGGAGCTGTTTTTT. Protein sequence: CASSFATLAGELFF.

Concerning this clonotype: No DNA is shown, since the ends of the CDR3 on it are uncertain; the CDR3 is the one TCRdb lists. V is TRBV12-3 or TRBV12-4 and J is TRBJ2-2; the table's D call, TRBD1, was not checked against the DNA. The CDR3 is 15 amino acids long, termini counted. The CDR3 spells CASNFQLGAPGSCFF.

This rearrangement joins TRBV20-1 to TRBJ2-7; D may be TRBD2 (6 bases). V lost 0 bases to trimming and J lost 4 bases, with 13 bases between them. The CDR3 extends over 14 amino acids. CDR1 and CDR2 (germline): DFQATT, SNEGSKA (reference sequence). The CDR3 sequence: CSAREGGPPYEQYF. The CDR3 coding sequence is TGCAGTGCTAGAGAGGGGGGACCTCCTTACGAGCAGTACTTC.